These 27 T cell receptor beta chains originate from one sample sequenced in a study of blood T cell repertoires in COVID-19 (dated by TCRdb to the early 2020s). Preparation of the library involved the immunoSEQ multiplex PCR assay. This immuneACCESS table, as held by TCRdb, lists in-frame sequences with V and J called but not all clones. Of the missing ones, under half trace to an unresolved V gene in checked studies; the others have no known cause. This sample gives around 210,000 clones in total; around four fifths of them show up just once. The ten biggest clones cover around 0.93% of the sample. Sample: peripheral blood. These receptors all stem from a man in his sixties with COVID-19, enrolled during active disease.

The chain links TRBV29-1 to TRBJ1-1; D might be TRBD1 (5 bases). Per germline, CDR1 SQVTM and CDR2 ANQGSEA. Trimming shortened V by 8 bases and J by 5 bases, and 12 bases separated the two germline ends. This CDR3 spans 11 amino acids. CDR3 loop: CSIQVTTEAFF. The CDR3 bases are TGCAGCATACAGGTGACAACTGAAGCTTTCTTT.

The V call is TRBV30, the J call TRBJ1-5, with 8 bases matching TRBD1. J lost 2 bases, V lost 2 bases, and 5 bases had no gene match. Germline V gene lookup returns CDR1 GTSNPN and CDR2 SVGIG (reference sequence). The length of the CDR3 is 15 residues. The CDR3 loop reads CAWSPTGDGNQPQHF. In nucleotides, the CDR3 is TGTGCCTGGAGTCCGACAGGGGATGGCAATCAGCCCCAGCATTTT.

CDR3 DNA sequence: TGTGCCAGCAGTTACCAGACAGGGATCTCCTACGAGCAGTACTTC. Its protein product is CASSYQTGISYEQYF. The chain recombines TRBV6-6 with TRBJ2-7, with 7 nucleotides matching TRBD1. Germline V gives CDR1 MNHNY, CDR2 SVGAGI (reference sequence). CDR3 length equals 15 residues. V was clipped by 2 bases and J by 0 bases; unmatched bases: 4.

The V and J genes are TRBV27 and TRBJ2-7, with 8 bases lining up with TRBD2. This CDR3 is built from 15 residues. After removal of 5 bases from V and 2 bases from J, the junction contained 8 bases not matched to a gene. The germline V gene has CDR1 MNHEY and CDR2 SMNVEV (reference sequence). This CDR3 is CASSILAGLTYEQYF. CDR3 sequence (DNA): TGTGCCAGCAGTATTCTAGCGGGTCTAACCTACGAGCAGTACTTC.

The J gene is TRBJ1-5, the V gene TRBV2; TRBD1 might be the D (6 bases). CDR1 is SNHLY, CDR2 FYNNEI, per germline. The CDR3 is 14 amino acids. V lost 3 bases, J lost 6 bases, and 12 bases lay in between. The CDR3 region has the DNA TGTGCCAGCAGTGACAGGACAGTTTTTCAGCCCCAGCATTTT. It yields the protein CASSDRTVFQPQHF.

The sample holds one count of this clone. This chain links TRBV7-2 with TRBJ2-7; 9 positions agree with TRBD1. Germline values: CDR1 SGHTA, CDR2 FQGNSA. This CDR3 region has 14 residues. Germline trimming cut 6 bases from V and 6 bases from J; bases unmatched to any gene: 9. CDR3 DNA: TGTGCCAGCAGTCCCACGGGACAGGGTCCCGAGCAGTACTTC. Amino acids: CASSPTGQGPEQYF. The full variable domain, with the rest looked up from reference TRBV7-2 and TRBJ2-7, is GAGVSQSPSNKVTEKGKDVELRCDPISGHTALYWYRQSLGQGLEFLIYFQGNSAPDKSGLPSDRFSAERTGGSVSTLTIQRTQQEDSAVYLCASSPTGQGPEQYFGPGTRLTVT.

This clone showed up just once. The chain is built from TRBV3-1 (or the pseudogene TRBV3-2) and TRBJ1-5; the D gene is possibly TRBD1 (6 bases). Germline V lookup: CDR1 LGHDT, CDR2 YNNKEL (reference sequence). The CDR3 consists of 16 residues. V was shortened by 4 bases and J by 2 bases, with 15 bases between the two germline ends. The CDR3 sequence: CASSRGYRQGNQPQHF. CDR3 nucleotides: TGTGCCAGCAGCCGAGGATACCGACAGGGCAATCAGCCCCAGCATTTT.

This chain links TRBV30 with TRBJ1-3; D uncertain. The length of the CDR3 is 16 residues. Germline V CDR1 and CDR2: GTSNPN, SVGIG (reference sequence). The V end was cut by 3 bases, the J end by 0 bases, with 15 bases between. CDR3: CAWSLGGGLSGNTIYF. In nucleotides, the CDR3 is TGTGCCTGGAGCCTCGGCGGAGGGCTCTCTGGAAACACCATATATTTT.

This chain uses TRBV24-1 with TRBJ2-3; D ambiguous. Trimming cost V 5 bases and J 4 bases, with 9 bases left between them. This CDR3 has 13 amino acids. The germline V gene encodes CDR1 KGHDR and CDR2 SFDVKD. CDR3 nucleotide sequence: TGTGCCACCAGTGTAGCCAGCCCAGATACGCAGTATTTT. Amino acids: CATSVASPDTQYF.

The rearrangement uses TRBV28 and TRBJ1-2; a weak D match, TRBD1 (6 bases). This CDR3 comprises 12 residues. Germline CDR1 MDHEN, CDR2 SYDVKM. With 8 bases removed from V and 4 bases from J, the gap between germline ends came to 11 bases. CDR3 DNA: TGTGCCAGCGGAAGGGGGAGCTATGGCTACACCTTC. Its translation: CASGRGSYGYTF.

V and J are TRBV6-5 and TRBJ2-7; 7 bases align to TRBD1. Germline CDR1 is MNHEY and CDR2 is SVGAGI. J gave up 4 bases and V 6 bases, and 12 bases lay outside the gene matches. The CDR3 loop spans 15 amino acids. CDR3 DNA: TGTGCCAGCAGGGACAGGACAGGTCAACTTTACGAGCAGTACTTC. This encodes CASRDRTGQLYEQYF.

The chain uses TRBV27 and TRBJ2-7; D might be TRBD2 (5 bases). The CDR3 has 15 amino acids. Per germline, CDR1 MNHEY and CDR2 SMNVEV (reference sequence). Trimming took 6 bases from V and 3 from J, leaving 18 bases between them. CDR3 coding DNA: TGTGCCAGCAGACCAGCGCCGGGATTAGTCTACGAGCAGTACTTC. Protein sequence: CASRPAPGLVYEQYF.

The chain links TRBV6-5 to TRBJ2-7; the D gene is possibly TRBD1 (6 bases). The V end lost 6 bases, the J end lost 5 bases, and 11 bases lay between the germline ends. Germline V gives CDR1 MNHEY, CDR2 SVGAGI. The CDR3 covers 12 residues. The CDR3 DNA is TGTGCCAGCAGCCCGAGGGGGAACGAGCAGTACTTC. It translates to CASSPRGNEQYF.

V gene TRBV18 combines with J gene TRBJ1-1, with D unclear. Trimming took off 3 bases at V and 2 bases at J, with 10 bases between the two ends. Germline V gene sequence: CDR1 KGHSH, CDR2 LQKENI. The CDR3 runs 14 residues. CDR3 region: CASSPSTVNTEAFF. In nucleotides, the CDR3 is TGTGCCAGCTCACCGAGCACGGTTAACACTGAAGCTTTCTTT.

CDR3 coding DNA: TGTGCCAGTGGACAGGGTTCTGCGTACGAGCAGTACTTC. Protein product: CASGQGSAYEQYF. The V call is TRBV3-1 (or the pseudogene TRBV3-2), the J call TRBJ2-7; 8 nucleotides match TRBD1. Germline-derived CDR1 and CDR2 are LGHDT and YNNKEL (reference sequence). V shed 9 bases and J 4 bases; nucleotides not matched to a gene: 8. This CDR3 has 13 residues.

This sequence joins TRBV6-1 and TRBJ1-2, with a weak D call TRBD1 (5 bases). V gave up 4 bases and J gave up 2 bases, with 20 bases separating them. The CDR3 runs to 17 residues. Germline V CDR1 and CDR2: MNHNS, SASEGT. CDR3 DNA: TGTGCCAGCAGTGGTGATTGGGACTTTACTACAAACTATGGCTACACCTTC. It yields the protein CASSGDWDFTTNYGYTF.

The CDR3 reads CASSWGLAGADEQFF. The CDR3, as DNA: TGTGCCAGCAGCTGGGGACTAGCGGGAGCTGATGAGCAGTTCTTC. The chain recombines TRBV7-9 with TRBJ2-1, with 14 positions matching TRBD2. Trimming removed 4 bases from V and 8 bases from J; junction bases left unmatched: 4. Germline V gene lookup returns CDR1 SEHNR and CDR2 FQNEAQ (reference sequence). There are 15 residues in the CDR3.

Here the CDR3 reads CASLRYFQETQYF. CDR3 bases: TGTGCCAGCCTTCGGTATTTCCAAGAGACCCAGTACTTC. This chain uses TRBV7-9 with TRBJ2-5; D remains ambiguous. The CDR3 runs to 13 residues. Germline-derived CDR1 and CDR2 are SEHNR and FQNEAQ (reference sequence). V lost 8 bases to trimming and J lost 1 base, with 11 bases between them.

The chain joins TRBV7-2 to TRBJ2-7; 9 positions agree with TRBD1. J gave up 5 bases and V 4 bases, and 9 bases lay outside the gene matches. There are 15 residues in the CDR3. Germline V gene data show CDR1 as SGHTA and CDR2 as FQGNSA. The CDR3 region has the DNA TGTGCCAGCAGCTCGATCGGGACAGGGAGTGACGAGCAGTACTTC. Its translation: CASSSIGTGSDEQYF.

The chain recombines TRBV2 with TRBJ1-4; tentatively, D is TRBD1 (6 bases). With 0 bases removed from V and 7 bases from J, the gap between germline ends came to 12 bases. Germline CDR1 reads SNHLY; CDR2 reads FYNNEI. The CDR3 is made up of 15 amino acids. Here the CDR3 reads CASSEADRSGEKLFF. CDR3 nucleotides: TGTGCCAGCAGTGAAGCTGACAGGTCTGGTGAAAAACTGTTTTTT.

The V call is TRBV29-1, the J call TRBJ1-1; TRBD1 matches at 8 bases. Germline V gene lookup returns CDR1 SQVTM and CDR2 ANQGSEA. The J segment lost 8 bases and the V segment lost 7 bases, leaving 9 bases of the junction unmatched. The CDR3 sequence is 12 residues long. CDR3: CSGRTGRIEAFF. Written as DNA, the CDR3 is TGCAGCGGGAGGACAGGGAGAATAGAAGCTTTCTTT.

The chain links TRBV20-1 to TRBJ2-5; D unclear. The ends were cut back, 1 base at V and 5 bases at J, with 5 bases in the middle. Germline CDR1 is DFQATT and CDR2 is SNEGSKA (reference sequence). The CDR3 loop spans 11 amino acids. The CDR3 DNA sequence: TGCAGTGCTAGAGCCGAGGAGACCCAGTACTTC. Protein product: CSARAEETQYF.

The chain is built from TRBV30 and TRBJ1-3; D is possibly TRBD1 (5 bases). V lost 0 bases to trimming and J lost 0 bases, with 12 bases between them. CDR1 is GTSNPN, CDR2 SVGIG, per germline (reference sequence). The CDR3 runs to 16 residues. CDR3 nucleotide sequence: TGTGCCTGGAGTGTACCGGGGGTTTACTCTGGAAACACCATATATTTT. Translated: CAWSVPGVYSGNTIYF. The variable domain in full, with the rest retrieved from reference TRBV30 and TRBJ1-3, is SQTIHQWPATLVQPVGSPLSLECTVEGTSNPNLYWYRQAAGRGLQLLFYSVGIGQISSEVPQNLSASRPQDRQFILSSKKLLLSDSGFYLCAWSVPGVYSGNTIYFGEGSWLTVV.

This clone has a single count. The chain couples TRBV15 to TRBJ1-2; 7 positions agree with TRBD1. With V trimmed by 0 bases and J by 8 bases, 9 bases remained unmatched. The germline gives CDR1 LNHNV, CDR2 YYDKDF (reference sequence). The CDR3 extends over 15 amino acids. The CDR3 bases are TGTGCCACCAGCAGAGATACAGGGGAGACGGGAGGCTACACCTTC. This sequence encodes CATSRDTGETGGYTF.

This chain connects TRBV3-1 (or the pseudogene TRBV3-2) to TRBJ1-1; D uncertain. Deletions cut 7 bases from V and 7 bases from J, with 10 bases between. Looked up from germline, CDR1 is LGHDT and CDR2 is YNNKEL (reference sequence). This CDR3 contains 11 residues. In DNA form, the CDR3 reads TGTGCCAGCACCCTCTCGGGTGAAGCTTTCTTT. Residues: CASTLSGEAFF.

V and J are TRBV7-6 and TRBJ2-7; TRBD2 is a possible D gene (6 bases). This CDR3 has 14 residues. Germline V CDR1 and CDR2: SGHVS, FNYEAQ. The V end was cut by 5 bases, the J end by 7 bases, with 18 bases between. CDR3 residues: CASSGLKRAKEQYF. The DNA of the CDR3 is TGTGCCAGCAGCGGGCTCAAGCGGGCAAAGGAGCAGTACTTC.

This rearrangement joins TRBV2 to TRBJ1-1; D might be TRBD1 (6 bases). Germline loops: CDR1 SNHLY, CDR2 FYNNEI. Trimming pared 7 bases from V and 0 bases from J, leaving 9 bases between. The CDR3 length is 13 residues. As DNA, the CDR3 is TGTGCCAGCATGGGGACATTGAACACTGAAGCTTTCTTT. Translated, it gives CASMGTLNTEAFF.